This T cell receptor beta chain was captured by sequencing in a study of cytomegalovirus exposure and HLA in healthy donors. Overall study results and limits: Roughly even sequencing depth across donors was the assumption behind the presence/absence analyses. HLA-A and HLA-B allele assignments for most subjects were reportedly predicted accurately using TCR beta sequences.

Of note for this clone: The target antigen is unknown.

Trimming took off 6 bases at V and 4 bases at J, with 13 bases between the two ends. This CDR3 has 15 amino acids. The germline V gene has CDR1 MNHNY and CDR2 SVGAGI (reference sequence). PCR used 60 Vbeta primers and 13 Jbeta primers. Sequencing used immunoSEQ multiplex PCR; TCRdb keeps in-frame clones, though not all of them. The sample has about 94,000 clones; roughly three quarters are singletons. The sample taken for sequencing was PBMCs. This sequence was found in a young man in good health and CMV-seronegative. The chain employs TRBV6-6 and TRBJ2-6, with D perhaps TRBD1 (6 bases). The CDR3 reads CASRAYQGGANVLTF. In nucleotides, the CDR3 is TGTGCCAGCAGAGCATATCAGGGGGGGGCCAACGTCCTGACTTTC.